Described below is a single T cell receptor (beta chain) sequence and its context. What it binds is not known. This entry is derived from a study of shared clonotypes between healthy human individuals. Trimming took 6 bases from V and 4 from J; bases not matched to a gene: 4. CDR1 and CDR2 (germline): SQVTM, ANQGSEA. The CDR3 covers 12 residues. Overall study results and limits: Shared clonotypes: about 5% naive CD4, 3.5% to 4% naive CD8, around 2.4% memory CD4, around 0.4% memory CD8.

Under the authors' procedure: ImmunoSEQ junction-only sequences lacked quality scores, so their filtering differed. Assay used: immunoSEQ multiplex PCR; TCRdb lists only in-frame clones, some missing. D and trimming come from the DNA, and the V and J calls and clone size come from that table. This sample has 450,000 to 700,000 clones, with around 95% found just once. Naive-designated CD8 cells lacked CD45RO, were positively enriched for CCR7, and omitted terminally differentiated effector memory CD45RA+ cells. The sequence was obtained from a woman aged 25 to 39 in good health. Sequencing used naive CD8+ T cells sorted from blood. The chain uses TRBV29-1 and TRBJ2-7; 9 bases are a match to TRBD1. CDR3 protein: CSVQGAWYEQYF. The CDR3 DNA reads as TGCAGCGTACAGGGGGCGTGGTACGAGCAGTACTTC.